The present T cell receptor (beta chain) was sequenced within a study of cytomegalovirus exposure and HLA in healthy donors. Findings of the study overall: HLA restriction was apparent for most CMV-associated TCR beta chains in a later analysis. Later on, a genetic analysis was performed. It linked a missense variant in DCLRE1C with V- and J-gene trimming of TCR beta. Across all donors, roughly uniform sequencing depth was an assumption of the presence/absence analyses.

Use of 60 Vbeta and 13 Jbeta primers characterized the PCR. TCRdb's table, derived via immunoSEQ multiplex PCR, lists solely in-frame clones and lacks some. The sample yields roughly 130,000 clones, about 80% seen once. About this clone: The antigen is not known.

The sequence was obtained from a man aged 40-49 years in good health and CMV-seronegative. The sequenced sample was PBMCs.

In DNA, the CDR3 is TGTGCCAGCAGAGCGGGAGGGGTCTACAATGAGCAGTTCTTC. This translates into CASRAGGVYNEQFF. The chain is built from TRBV2 and TRBJ2-1; TRBD2 agrees at 10 bases. The CDR3 consists of 14 residues. The J segment lost 3 bases and the V segment lost 6 bases, leaving 2 bases of the junction unmatched. Germline lookup yields CDR1 SNHLY and CDR2 FYNNEI.